The rows below give T cell receptor beta chains drawn from one sample of a study of blood T cell repertoires in COVID-19. Here immunoSEQ multiplex PCR was the method, and the copy in TCRdb shows in-frame clones only, minus some. The data show about 190,000 clones, roughly nine tenths seen once. Source material: peripheral blood. The receptors come from a man aged 25-45 years with acute or convalescent COVID-19. Each CDR3 is given without its conserved first and last residue.

cdr3_aa: ASSAPGTGDGYT
v_call: TRBV9
j_call: TRBJ1-2

cdr3_aa: ASSLDQARAYEQY
v_call: TRBV11-2
j_call: TRBJ2-7

cdr3_aa: ASSDAFKQQVNTEAF
v_call: TRBV6-4
j_call: TRBJ1-1

cdr3_aa: ASSRLPGQGNYNSPLH
v_call: TRBV6-6
j_call: TRBJ1-6

cdr3_aa: ASSGGDRGQGIQY
v_call: TRBV10-2
j_call: TRBJ2-4

cdr3_aa: ASSNGTGFQETQY
v_call: TRBV21-1
j_call: TRBJ2-5

cdr3_aa: ASSQEGGPQH
v_call: TRBV3-1/TRBV3-2
j_call: TRBJ1-5

cdr3_aa: ASIGVGETQY
v_call: TRBV28
j_call: TRBJ2-5

cdr3_aa: ALRGGSYEQY
v_call: TRBV10-3
j_call: TRBJ2-7

cdr3_aa: ASSPSSRSYNEQF
v_call: TRBV18
j_call: TRBJ2-1

cdr3_aa: ASSMSGLAHNEQF
v_call: TRBV19
j_call: TRBJ2-1

cdr3_aa: ASSEGRGYGYT
v_call: TRBV6-1
j_call: TRBJ1-2

cdr3_aa: ASRTAGSADTQY
v_call: TRBV6-5
j_call: TRBJ2-3

cdr3_aa: ASSLSGSPRREQY
v_call: TRBV28
j_call: TRBJ2-7

cdr3_aa: ASSAGGGTEAF
v_call: TRBV9
j_call: TRBJ1-1

cdr3_aa: ATSGSPNTEAF
v_call: TRBV2
j_call: TRBJ1-1

cdr3_aa: ASTTTDRAEKLF
v_call: TRBV19
j_call: TRBJ1-4

cdr3_aa: ASTQRSHAEPQH
v_call: TRBV6-5
j_call: TRBJ1-5

cdr3_aa: ASRISPGQENPI
v_call: TRBV5-6
j_call: TRBJ2-1

cdr3_aa: ASSFGPGQGDQAF
v_call: TRBV27
j_call: TRBJ1-1

cdr3_aa: ASSLRNRESRGYGYT
v_call: TRBV5-1
j_call: TRBJ1-2

cdr3_aa: ASSQDNRDREFRGYT
v_call: TRBV4-2
j_call: TRBJ1-2

cdr3_aa: ASSFVSSGREQY
v_call: TRBV27
j_call: TRBJ2-7

cdr3_aa: ASTSERQGIMF
v_call: TRBV19
j_call: TRBJ2-1

cdr3_aa: ASSRLAGEADTQY
v_call: TRBV9
j_call: TRBJ2-3

cdr3_aa: ASSLSGGYTEAF
v_call: TRBV11-3
j_call: TRBJ1-1